Given below is one T cell receptor beta chain in context. The antigen remains unidentified. CD8 cells classed as naive were CD45RO-negative and positively selected for CCR7, excluding terminally differentiated effector memory CD45RA+ cells. This record comes from a study of shared clonotypes between healthy human individuals. General observations from the study: Shared clonotypes: approximately 4.5% naive CD4, approximately 3.4% naive CD8, less than 2.5% memory CD4, approximately 0.41% memory CD8.

Clones were read by immunoSEQ multiplex PCR, and TCRdb kept only the in-frame ones, dropping some. Of some 2.1 million clones listed, approximately 92% are singletons. Trimming removed 6 bases from V and 4 bases from J, with 13 bases in between. CDR1 and CDR2 (germline): LNHDA, SQIVND (reference sequence). The CDR3 spans 14 residues. V is TRBV19 and J is TRBJ2-1; D possibly corresponds to TRBD1 (6 bases). The sequenced sample consisted of naive CD8+ T cells from PBMCs. This sequence was found in a man between 18 and 29 years old in good health. Some clones in this sample may be carry-over from other donors' samples. The CDR3 reads CASSSPGAYNEQFF. In DNA form, the CDR3 reads TGTGCCAGTAGCTCTCCAGGGGCGTACAATGAGCAGTTCTTC. Full variable domain (remainder filled in from reference TRBV19 and TRBJ2-1): DGGITQSPKYLFRKEGQNVTLSCEQNLNHDAMYWYRQDPGQGLRLIYYSQIVNDFQKGDIAEGYSVSREKKESFPLTVTSAQKNPTAFYLCASSSPGAYNEQFFGPGTRLTVL.